The next 32 T cell receptor beta chains were all read from a single sample in a study of blood T cell repertoires in COVID-19. The data were produced by immunoSEQ multiplex PCR, yet TCRdb's version contains in-frame clones alone and is incomplete. In the table there are about 20,000 clones, about nine tenths of which are singletons. The sequenced material came from peripheral blood. The origin of the receptors is a human donor in a cohort sampled during active COVID-19.

The chain couples TRBV30 to TRBJ1-4; D is unclear. The CDR3 is 14 amino acids. The V gene's germline CDR1 is GTSNPN and CDR2 SVGIG (reference sequence). Trimming took off 0 bases at V and 4 bases at J, with 9 bases between the two ends. The CDR3 loop reads CAWSVSTSNEKLFF. The CDR3 bases are TGTGCCTGGAGTGTATCCACCAGTAATGAAAAACTGTTTTTT. Full variable domain (remainder filled in from reference TRBV30 and TRBJ1-4): SQTIHQWPATLVQPVGSPLSLECTVEGTSNPNLYWYRQAAGRGLQLLFYSVGIGQISSEVPQNLSASRPQDRQFILSSKKLLLSDSGFYLCAWSVSTSNEKLFFGSGTQLSVL.

The chain links TRBV18 to TRBJ2-7, with D possibly being TRBD2 (6 bases). The CDR3 has 13 residues. CDR1 and CDR2 (germline): KGHSH, LQKENI. Trimming removed 2 bases from V and 5 bases from J, with 10 bases in between. The CDR3, as DNA: TGTGCCAGCTCACCAAAGGGCGGGGACGAGCAGTACTTC. Residues: CASSPKGGDEQYF.

The chain is built from TRBV5-6 and TRBJ2-5; 7 nucleotides align to TRBD1. Germline trimming cut 3 bases from V and 5 bases from J; bases unmatched to any gene: 7. This CDR3 contains 14 residues. CDR1 and CDR2 (germline): SGHDT, YYEEEE. CDR3 bases: TGTGCCAGCAGCTCCCCGACAGGGATCGAGACCCAGTACTTC. This translates into CASSSPTGIETQYF.

This clone showed up just once. This CDR3 is also generated by other DNA sequences in the sample. V and J are TRBV6-1 and TRBJ1-1, with D perhaps TRBD1 (5 bases). The CDR3 is 14 amino acids. V lost 3 bases, J lost 0 bases, and 8 bases lay in between. Germline V lookup: CDR1 MNHNS, CDR2 SASEGT. The chain's CDR3 is CASSEQGLNTEAFF. In nucleotides, the CDR3 is TGTGCCAGCAGTGAGCAGGGCCTGAACACTGAAGCTTTCTTT.

This clone was counted only a few times. The chain uses TRBV19 and TRBJ1-5; 10 bases agree with TRBD1. This CDR3 is built from 15 residues. V was pared by 4 bases and J by 2 bases, with 2 bases of the junction left unmatched. CDR1 LNHDA and CDR2 SQIVND come from the germline V gene (reference sequence). Written as DNA, the CDR3 is TGTGCCAGTAGTAGACAGGGGGCAGGCAATCAGCCCCAGCATTTT. Translation: CASSRQGAGNQPQHF.

The CDR3 DNA follows: TGTGCCAGCAGCGTAGACCGGGGGTTCACAGATACGCAGTATTTT. Translating gives CASSVDRGFTDTQYF. The rearrangement joins TRBV9 to TRBJ2-3; perhaps TRBD2 as D (6 bases). CDR3 length: 15 amino acids. V was cut by 0 bases and J by 2 bases, with 10 bases left in between. Germline V gene sequence: CDR1 SGDLS, CDR2 YYNGEE.

The rearrangement links TRBV9 to TRBJ1-5; no firm D call. The germline gives CDR1 SGDLS, CDR2 YYNGEE. This CDR3 region has 14 residues. Trimming took off 2 bases at V and 6 bases at J, with 12 bases between the two ends. Written as DNA, the CDR3 is TGTGCCAGCAGCGTCAGCGGCGTTAGTCAGCCCCAGCATTTT. Amino acids: CASSVSGVSQPQHF. The full variable domain, completed using reference TRBV9 and TRBJ1-5, is DSGVTQTPKHLITATGQRVTLRCSPRSGDLSVYWYQQSLDQGLQFLIQYYNGEERAKGNILERFSAQQFPDLHSELNLSSLELGDSALYFCASSVSGVSQPQHFGDGTRLSIL.

The rearrangement joins TRBV12-5 to TRBJ1-1; 7 bases are a match to TRBD1. CDR1 and CDR2 from the germline V gene are LGHNT and FRNRAP. The CDR3 runs 18 residues. V was clipped by 0 bases and J by 5 bases; unmatched bases: 15. The CDR3 here is CASGLVPGQATARTEAFF. The CDR3 DNA reads TGTGCTAGTGGTTTGGTACCAGGACAGGCGACCGCTAGGACTGAAGCTTTCTTT.

V usage is TRBV2 and J usage is TRBJ2-3; 9 nucleotides match TRBD1. The CDR3 runs 15 residues. Unmatched junction bases numbered 6, after V lost 6 bases and J lost 2 bases. In germline, CDR1 is SNHLY, CDR2 FYNNEI. CDR3 sequence reads: CASRPRTGDTDTQYF. The CDR3 DNA sequence: TGTGCCAGCAGGCCCCGGACAGGGGACACAGATACGCAGTATTTT.

The rearrangement uses TRBV11-2 and TRBJ1-6; D is unclear. The CDR3 is 14 residues long. Germline CDR1 is SGHAT and CDR2 is FQNNGV. The V end lost 8 bases, the J end lost 2 bases, and 10 bases lay between the germline ends. The DNA of the CDR3 is TGTGCCAGCCAAATGGCAACCTATAATTCACCCCTCCACTTT. Protein product: CASQMATYNSPLHF. Complete variable domain (other parts from reference TRBV11-2 and TRBJ1-6): EAGVAQSPRYKIIEKRQSVAFWCNPISGHATLYWYQQILGQGPKLLIQFQNNGVVDDSQLPKDRFSAERLKGVDSTLKIQPAKLEDSAVYLCASQMATYNSPLHFGNGTRLTVT.

The chain is built from TRBV7-6 and TRBJ1-6; 7 bases align to TRBD1. CDR3 length equals 16 residues. V lost 5 bases and J lost 10; bases outside the gene matches: 14. Germline V gives CDR1 SGHVS, CDR2 FNYEAQ. The DNA for the CDR3 is TGTGCCAGCAGCCCCTCGCCGGGACAGCACTCCTCACCCCTCCACTTT. Residues: CASSPSPGQHSSPLHF.

This clone is a singleton in its sample. The chain combines TRBV5-1 with TRBJ2-7, with D maybe TRBD1 (5 bases). The ends were cut back, 0 bases at V and 8 bases at J, with 9 bases in the middle. CDR3 length: 12 amino acids. Germline V CDR1 and CDR2: SGHRS, YFSETQ. The CDR3 DNA is TGCGCCAGCAGCTTGGAATCGGACAAGCAGTACTTC. This sequence encodes CASSLESDKQYF.

This clone was found a few times. This chain links TRBV25-1 with TRBJ1-6, with D perhaps TRBD1 (6 bases). This CDR3 is 15 amino acids long. Germline V lookup: CDR1 MGHDK, CDR2 SYGVNS. The germline V and J ends were trimmed by 5 bases and 4 bases, with 12 bases remaining between them. CDR3: CASSPRQDYNSPLHF. In nucleotides, the CDR3 is TGTGCCAGCAGTCCAAGACAGGATTATAATTCACCCCTCCACTTT. The variable domain in full, with the rest retrieved from reference TRBV25-1 and TRBJ1-6, is EADIYQTPRYLVIGTGKKITLECSQTMGHDKMYWYQQDPGMELHLIHYSYGVNSTEKGDLSSESTVSRIRTEHFPLTLESARPSHTSQYLCASSPRQDYNSPLHFGNGTRLTVT.

The V and J genes are TRBV19 and TRBJ1-1; D gene unclear. CDR3 size: 14 residues. V was cut by 3 bases and J by 0 bases, with 8 bases left in between. CDR1 is LNHDA, CDR2 SQIVND, per germline (reference sequence). The CDR3 nucleotides are TGTGCCAGTAGTATCAGGAGGCTGAACACTGAAGCTTTCTTT. Its translation: CASSIRRLNTEAFF.

The chain joins TRBV7-9 to TRBJ1-2, with D possibly TRBD1 on 6 matching bases. This CDR3 is built from 13 residues. V was pared by 1 base and J by 6 bases, with 9 bases between. Germline CDR1 SEHNR, CDR2 FQNEAQ (reference sequence). The CDR3 sequence: CASSLGPGDGYTF. CDR3 in DNA: TGTGCCAGCAGCTTAGGTCCAGGGGATGGCTACACCTTC.

V gene TRBV5-4 combines with J gene TRBJ2-3; D possibly corresponds to TRBD2 (6 bases). Trimming took 5 bases from V and 6 from J, leaving 13 bases between them. From germline, CDR1 is SGHNT and CDR2 YYREEE (reference sequence). The CDR3 contains 13 residues. This CDR3 reads CASRNGGMDTQYF. CDR3 in DNA: TGTGCCAGCAGAAACGGGGGAATGGATACGCAGTATTTT.

V gene TRBV11-3 combines with J gene TRBJ2-1; D may be TRBD1 (5 bases). The CDR3 is made up of 19 amino acids. In germline, CDR1 is SGHNT, CDR2 YENEEA. V was trimmed by 5 bases and J by 4 bases, leaving 27 bases between them. The CDR3 nucleotides read TGTGCCAGCAGCCCTCCGATAAGGGGCTACAGTCTGGGGTACAATGAGCAGTTCTTC. It codes for CASSPPIRGYSLGYNEQFF.

The rearrangement uses TRBV11-2 and TRBJ2-1, with 9 bases fitting TRBD2. CDR1 and CDR2 (germline): SGHAT, FQNNGV. V shed 2 bases, J shed 3 bases, and the junction held 5 bases outside the gene matches. This CDR3 comprises 16 residues. The CDR3 sequence: CASSLILAGVYNEQFF. CDR3 DNA sequence: TGTGCCAGCAGCTTAATTTTAGCGGGGGTCTACAATGAGCAGTTCTTC. The full variable domain, completed using reference TRBV11-2 and TRBJ2-1, is EAGVAQSPRYKIIEKRQSVAFWCNPISGHATLYWYQQILGQGPKLLIQFQNNGVVDDSQLPKDRFSAERLKGVDSTLKIQPAKLEDSAVYLCASSLILAGVYNEQFFGPGTRLTVL.

This clone was recorded once. The chain carries TRBV24-1 and TRBJ1-2, with D perhaps TRBD1 (5 bases). CDR3 length: 13 residues. Germline V gene data show CDR1 as KGHDR and CDR2 as SFDVKD. With 6 bases removed from V and 2 bases from J, the gap between germline ends came to 9 bases. The DNA of the CDR3 is TGTGCCACCAGTCAGGGTTCCAACTATGGCTACACCTTC. Translated, it gives CATSQGSNYGYTF.

Here the CDR3 DNA reads TGTGCCAGCAGCAGGGACTGGGGAGGTTTGGGCTACACCTTC. Translation: CASSRDWGGLGYTF. This chain connects TRBV7-9 to TRBJ1-2; possibly TRBD1 for D (5 bases). Trimming took off 5 bases at V and 8 bases at J, with 18 bases between the two ends. Germline V gene data show CDR1 as SEHNR and CDR2 as FQNEAQ (reference sequence). The CDR3 length is 14 residues. Based on the CDR3 plus reference TRBV7-9 and TRBJ1-2, the full variable domain is DTGVSQNPRHKITKRGQNVTFRCDPISEHNRLYWYRQTLGQGPEFLTYFQNEAQLEKSRLLSDRFSAERPKGSFSTLEIQRTEQGDSAMYLCASSRDWGGLGYTFGSGTRLTVV.

V gene TRBV6-5 combines with J gene TRBJ1-2, with 8 bases lining up with TRBD1. Trimming took 7 bases from V and 7 from J; bases not matched to a gene: 14. The CDR3 is made up of 15 amino acids. Germline V gives CDR1 MNHEY, CDR2 SVGAGI. CDR3 loop: CASTPSGGALSGYTF. The CDR3 DNA follows: TGTGCCAGCACCCCTTCAGGGGGCGCGTTGAGTGGCTACACCTTC.

Here the CDR3 reads CASTLDSMNTEAFF. DNA of the CDR3: TGCGCCAGTACCCTCGACAGCATGAACACTGAAGCTTTCTTT. V gene TRBV10-2 combines with J gene TRBJ1-1; D might be TRBD1 (5 bases). CDR1 and CDR2 (germline): WSHSY, SAAADI. The germline V and J ends were trimmed by 9 bases and 0 bases, with 14 bases remaining between them. This CDR3 contains 14 residues.

The chain uses TRBV7-9 and TRBJ2-7; TRBD1 might be the D (6 bases). CDR1 SEHNR and CDR2 FQNEAQ come from the germline V gene (reference sequence). This CDR3 region has 15 residues. Trimming removed 5 bases from V and 5 bases from J, with 19 bases in between. DNA of the CDR3: TGTGCCAGCAGCCCCCTACAGGGAATCGTCCACGAGCAGTACTTC. It translates to CASSPLQGIVHEQYF.

V is TRBV15 and J is TRBJ2-7; D gene unclear. The CDR3 has 15 amino acids. Germline CDR1 reads LNHNV; CDR2 reads YYDKDF (reference sequence). V shed 0 bases and J shed 0 bases, with 9 bases lying between them. The chain's CDR3 is CATSRDYYSSYEQYF. The CDR3 DNA reads TGTGCCACCAGCAGAGATTACTATTCCTCCTACGAGCAGTACTTC.

V is TRBV3-1 (or the pseudogene TRBV3-2) and J is TRBJ1-2, with D maybe TRBD1 (6 bases). Trimming took off 0 bases at V and 7 bases at J, with 9 bases between the two ends. Looked up from germline, CDR1 is LGHDT and CDR2 is YNNKEL (reference sequence). The CDR3 length is 13 residues. For the CDR3, the DNA is TGTGCCAGCAGCCAAGACCAGGGGTTTGGCTACACCTTC. It codes for CASSQDQGFGYTF.

The genes are TRBV11-2 and TRBJ1-2; D is possibly TRBD1 (6 bases). Trimming pared 1 base from V and 4 bases from J, leaving 16 bases between. The germline V gene has CDR1 SGHAT and CDR2 FQNNGV. The CDR3 loop spans 16 amino acids. CDR3 loop: CASSLALPGQTYGYTF. Written as DNA, the CDR3 is TGTGCCAGCAGCTTAGCCCTCCCCGGACAGACCTATGGCTACACCTTC.

This chain joins TRBV5-6 and TRBJ1-1; D not resolved. This CDR3 comprises 13 residues. CDR1 and CDR2 (germline): SGHDT, YYEEEE. Trimming removed 0 bases at V and 8 bases at J, with 11 bases between. The CDR3 DNA reads as TGTGCCAGCAGCTTGGGCGAGGGCAGGGAAGCTTTCTTT. Its protein product is CASSLGEGREAFF.

V is TRBV5-5 and J is TRBJ2-7, with D possibly matching TRBD1 (8 bases). The V end lost 2 bases, the J end lost 2 bases, and 14 bases lay between the germline ends. Germline V gene data show CDR1 as SGHKS and CDR2 as YYEKEE (reference sequence). This CDR3 is built from 15 residues. The CDR3 coding sequence is TGTGCCAGCAGCTTACAGGGGGGGATTCCCTACGAGCAGTACTTC. Translating it yields CASSLQGGIPYEQYF.

The genes are TRBV6-5 and TRBJ2-5, with D perhaps TRBD1 (5 bases). V lost 2 bases and J 1 base, leaving 8 bases between the germline ends. This CDR3 has 14 amino acids. Germline CDR1 and CDR2: MNHEY and SVGAGI. The CDR3 protein is CASSYQGTQETQYF. CDR3 DNA sequence: TGTGCCAGCAGTTACCAGGGAACCCAAGAGACCCAGTACTTC.

The chain combines TRBV19 with TRBJ1-1, with TRBD1 matching over 7 bases. Losses at the gene ends were 4 bases for V and 1 base for J; bases not matched to a gene: 3. The length of the CDR3 is 14 residues. In germline, CDR1 is LNHDA, CDR2 SQIVND (reference sequence). CDR3 sequence: CASSSAGGNTEAFF. Written as DNA, the CDR3 is TGTGCCAGTAGTAGCGCAGGGGGGAACACTGAAGCTTTCTTT.

The rearrangement uses TRBV5-1 and TRBJ1-2; D is undetermined. V gave up 0 bases and J gave up 4 bases, with 13 bases separating them. The CDR3 loop spans 15 amino acids. CDR1 SGHRS and CDR2 YFSETQ come from the germline V gene. CDR3 nucleotide sequence: TGCGCCAGCAGCTTGGATGGTGGCGGGCTCTATGGCTACACCTTC. This encodes CASSLDGGGLYGYTF. The entire variable domain, with the rest obtained from reference TRBV5-1 and TRBJ1-2, is as follows: KAGVTQTPRYLIKTRGQQVTLSCSPISGHRSVSWYQQTPGQGLQFLFEYFSETQRNKGNFPGRFSGRQFSNSRSEMNVSTLELGDSALYLCASSLDGGGLYGYTFGSGTRLTVV.

The chain is built from TRBV19 and TRBJ2-2; TRBD1 matches at 7 bases. The CDR3 loop spans 20 amino acids. V shed 5 bases and J 0 bases; nucleotides not matched to a gene: 18. Looked up from germline, CDR1 is LNHDA and CDR2 is SQIVND (reference sequence). CDR3 protein: CASSATGQKTRTANTGELFF. In DNA, the CDR3 is TGTGCCAGTAGTGCGACAGGGCAAAAGACGAGAACTGCGAACACCGGGGAGCTGTTTTTT.